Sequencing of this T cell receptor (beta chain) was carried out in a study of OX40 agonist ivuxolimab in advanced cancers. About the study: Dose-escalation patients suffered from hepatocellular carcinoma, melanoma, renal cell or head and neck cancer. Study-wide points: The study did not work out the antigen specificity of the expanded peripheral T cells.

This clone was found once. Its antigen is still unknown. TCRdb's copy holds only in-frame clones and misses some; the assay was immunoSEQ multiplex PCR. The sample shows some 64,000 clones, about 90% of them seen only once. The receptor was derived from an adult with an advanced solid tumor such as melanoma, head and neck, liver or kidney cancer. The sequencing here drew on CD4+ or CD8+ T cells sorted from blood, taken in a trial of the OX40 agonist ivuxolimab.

CDR3 nucleotides: TGTGCCAGCAGCTTGCGCTCTAGAGGGGGCTTGGACCAGCCCCAGCATTTT. It yields the protein CASSLRSRGGLDQPQHF. The chain uses TRBV5-6 and TRBJ1-5, with 7 bases aligning to TRBD1. The CDR3 runs 17 residues. Germline CDR1 SGHDT, CDR2 YYEEEE. J gave up 7 bases and V 1 base, and 14 bases lay outside the gene matches.